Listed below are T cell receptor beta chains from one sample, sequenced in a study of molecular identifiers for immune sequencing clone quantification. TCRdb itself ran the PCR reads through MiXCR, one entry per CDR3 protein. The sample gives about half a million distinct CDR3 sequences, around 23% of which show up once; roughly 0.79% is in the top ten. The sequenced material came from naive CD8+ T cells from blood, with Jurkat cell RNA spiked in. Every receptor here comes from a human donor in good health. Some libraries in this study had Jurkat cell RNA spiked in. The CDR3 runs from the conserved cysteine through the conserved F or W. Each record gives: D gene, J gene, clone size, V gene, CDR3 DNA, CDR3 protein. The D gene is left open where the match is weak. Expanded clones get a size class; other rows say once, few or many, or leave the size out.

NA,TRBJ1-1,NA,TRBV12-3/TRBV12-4,TGTGCCAGCAGTACCCCTCGGGGGGGAGCTTTCTTT,CASSTPRGGAFF
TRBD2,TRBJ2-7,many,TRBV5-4,TGTGCCAGCAGCATAAGGGGAGGGTACGAGCAGTACTTC,CASSIRGGYEQYF
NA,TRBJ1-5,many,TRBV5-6,TGTGCCAGCAGCTTGATAGGCGGTCAGCCCCAGCATTTT,CASSLIGGQPQHF
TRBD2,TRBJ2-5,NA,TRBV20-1,TGCAGTGCCCATTTTGGACTAGCGGGAGAGGGGGAGACCCAGTACTTC,CSAHFGLAGEGETQYF
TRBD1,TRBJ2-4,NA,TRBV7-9,TGTGCCTGCAGCTTAGGGACAGGGGGCGCGGCAAACATTCAGTACTTC,CACSLGTGGAANIQYF
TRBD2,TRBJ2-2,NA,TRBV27,TGTGCCAGCAGTCCTGAGGGGACTAGCGTATGGTTTTTT,CASSPEGTSVWFF
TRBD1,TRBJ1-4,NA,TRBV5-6,TGTGCCAGCAGCTTAATGCGGGACAGGGTGGTTCGAACTAATGAAAAACTGTTTTTT,CASSLMRDRVVRTNEKLFF
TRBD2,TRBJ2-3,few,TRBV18,TGTGCCAGCTCACCTCGCTATGGGACTAGCGGGAGTCCGGATACGCAGTATTTT,CASSPRYGTSGSPDTQYF
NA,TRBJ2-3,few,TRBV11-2,TGTGCCAGCAGCAGGGGCTGGAACACAGATACGCAGTATTTT,CASSRGWNTDTQYF
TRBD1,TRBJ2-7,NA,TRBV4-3,TGCGCCAGCAGCCAGAACAGGGGTCCAGGCGAGCAGTACTTC,CASSQNRGPGEQYF
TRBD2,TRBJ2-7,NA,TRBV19,TGTGCCAGTAGTATGACTAGCGGGGGTTCCGAGCAGTACTTC,CASSMTSGGSEQYF
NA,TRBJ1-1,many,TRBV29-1,TGCAGCGTTACTACAGCGGAAGCTTTCTTT,CSVTTAEAFF
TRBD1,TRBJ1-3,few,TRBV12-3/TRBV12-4,TGTGCCAGCGGCCGGGACAGCTCTGGAAACACCATATATTTT,CASGRDSSGNTIYF
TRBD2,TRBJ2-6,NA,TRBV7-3,TGTGCCAGCAGCCCTCAGGGGATAGCGGGATTGGGGGCCAACGTCCTGACTTTC,CASSPQGIAGLGANVLTF
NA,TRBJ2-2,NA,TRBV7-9,TGTGCCAGCAGCTTAGCGGCGGAGAACGCCGGGGAGCTGTTTTTT,CASSLAAENAGELFF
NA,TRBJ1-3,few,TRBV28,TGTGCCAGCAGTTTGGGGCCAGTGGTCTCTGGAAACACCATATATTTT,CASSLGPVVSGNTIYF
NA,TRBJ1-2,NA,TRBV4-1,TGCGCCAGCAGCCAAGAAAGGCAGGGCTACGGCTACACCTTC,CASSQERQGYGYTF
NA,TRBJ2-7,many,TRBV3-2,TGTGCCACCCCCCGGGTCCAAGAGCAGTACTTC,CATPRVQEQYF
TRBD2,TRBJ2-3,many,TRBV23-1,TGCGCCGGACTAGCCGGCTCACAGGATACGCAGTATTTT,CAGLAGSQDTQYF
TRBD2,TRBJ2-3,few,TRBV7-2,TGTGCCAGCAGCTTAGATTGGGCCCTAGCGGGAAGCACAGATACGCAGTATTTT,CASSLDWALAGSTDTQYF
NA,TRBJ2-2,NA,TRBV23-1,TGCGCCAGCAGTCCAATCATAAGGGCCGGGGAGCTGTTTTTT,CASSPIIRAGELFF
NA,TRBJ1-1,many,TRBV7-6,TGTGCCAGCGTGGGGATGAACACTGAAGCTTTCTTT,CASVGMNTEAFF
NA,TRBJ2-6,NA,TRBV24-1,TGTGCCTCGGGACCTCGCTCTGGGGCCAACGTCCTGACTTTC,CASGPRSGANVLTF
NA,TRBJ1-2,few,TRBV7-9,TGTGCCAGCAGCCCAGAAGTTGGGGCGGGCTACACCTTC,CASSPEVGAGYTF
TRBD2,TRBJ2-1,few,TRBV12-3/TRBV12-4,TGTGCCAGCAGTCCCGAGGGACTATTCAATGAGCAGTTCTTC,CASSPEGLFNEQFF
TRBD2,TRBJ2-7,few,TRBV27,TGTGCCAGCAGTCAGGCTAGCGGTTACTACGAGCAGTACTTC,CASSQASGYYEQYF
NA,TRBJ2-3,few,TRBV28,TGTGCCAGCATGAAGGGATGGTATTCAGATACGCAGTATTTT,CASMKGWYSDTQYF
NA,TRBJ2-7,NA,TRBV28,TGTGCCACCTCCGGGGGGCTGGGTTCCTACGAGCAGTACTTC,CATSGGLGSYEQYF
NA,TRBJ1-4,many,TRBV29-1,TGCAGCGTTGGCCCCGGGACCGCAGAAAAACTGTTTTTT,CSVGPGTAEKLFF
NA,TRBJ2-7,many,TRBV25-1,TGTGCCAGCAGTGATCCCGACAGCGTCTCCTACGAGCAGTACTTC,CASSDPDSVSYEQYF
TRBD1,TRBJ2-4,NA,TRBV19,TGTGCCAGTAGTATCAGAGGGGGCTTAAACATTCAGTACTTC,CASSIRGGLNIQYF
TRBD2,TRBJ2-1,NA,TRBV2,TGTGCCAGCAAGTGGACTAGCGGGAACAATGAGCAGTTCTTC,CASKWTSGNNEQFF
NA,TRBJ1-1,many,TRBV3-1,TGTGCCAGCAGCCAACCGGGACAAAAAGCTTTCTTT,CASSQPGQKAFF
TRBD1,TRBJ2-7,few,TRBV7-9,TGTGCCAGCAGCAGTATACCGGGACAGGATTACGAGCAGTACTTC,CASSSIPGQDYEQYF
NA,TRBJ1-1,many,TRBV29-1,TGCAGCGTTGACGGGGGTTACACTGAAGCTTTCTTT,CSVDGGYTEAFF
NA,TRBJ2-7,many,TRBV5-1,TGCGCCAGCAGCTTGTCTCGGGACTACGAGCAGTACTTC,CASSLSRDYEQYF
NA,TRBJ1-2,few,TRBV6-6,TGTGCCAGCAGATTGCGGGACACCTATAACTATGGCTACACCTTC,CASRLRDTYNYGYTF
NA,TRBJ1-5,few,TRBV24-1,TGTGCCACCAGTGAGATGAAGGTCGATCAGCCCCAGCATTTT,CATSEMKVDQPQHF
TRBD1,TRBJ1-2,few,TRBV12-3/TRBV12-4,TGTGCCAGCAGTTCTCCGGGACAGGGGGTGTTGAACTATGGCTACACCTTC,CASSSPGQGVLNYGYTF
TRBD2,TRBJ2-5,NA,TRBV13,TGTGCCAGCAGCTCGAACCGAGCAAGCGGGGGTGACCTCCAAGAGACCCAGTACTTC,CASSSNRASGGDLQETQYF